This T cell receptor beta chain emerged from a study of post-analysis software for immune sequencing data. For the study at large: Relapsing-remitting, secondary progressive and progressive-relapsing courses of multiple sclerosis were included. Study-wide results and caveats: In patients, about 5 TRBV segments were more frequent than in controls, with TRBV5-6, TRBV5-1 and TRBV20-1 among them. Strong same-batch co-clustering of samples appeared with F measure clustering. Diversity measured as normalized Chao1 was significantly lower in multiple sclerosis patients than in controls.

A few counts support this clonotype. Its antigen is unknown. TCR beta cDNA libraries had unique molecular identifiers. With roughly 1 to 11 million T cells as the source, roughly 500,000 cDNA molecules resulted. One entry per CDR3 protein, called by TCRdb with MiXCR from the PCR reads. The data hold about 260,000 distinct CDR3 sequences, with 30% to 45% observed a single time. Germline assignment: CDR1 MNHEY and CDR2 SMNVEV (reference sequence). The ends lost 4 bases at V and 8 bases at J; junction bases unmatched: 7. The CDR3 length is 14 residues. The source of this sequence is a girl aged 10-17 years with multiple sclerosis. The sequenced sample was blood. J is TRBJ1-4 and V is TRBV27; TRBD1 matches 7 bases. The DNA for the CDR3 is TGTGCCAGCAGTTCTGTAGGGGGCGCGGAAAAACTGTTTTTT. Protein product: CASSSVGGAEKLFF.